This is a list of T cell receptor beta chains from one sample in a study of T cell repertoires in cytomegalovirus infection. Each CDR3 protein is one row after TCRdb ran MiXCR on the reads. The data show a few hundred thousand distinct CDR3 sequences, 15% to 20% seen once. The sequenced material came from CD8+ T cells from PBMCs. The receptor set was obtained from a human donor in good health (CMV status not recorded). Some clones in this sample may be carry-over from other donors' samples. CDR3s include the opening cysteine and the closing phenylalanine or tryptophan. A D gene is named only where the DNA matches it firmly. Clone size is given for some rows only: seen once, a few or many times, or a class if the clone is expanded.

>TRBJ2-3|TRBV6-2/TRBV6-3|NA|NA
CASSRPGASTDTQYF
TGTGCCAGCAGCCGCCCGGGGGCTAGCACAGATACGCAGTATTTT
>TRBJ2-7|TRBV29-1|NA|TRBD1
CSVETQGARGEQYF
TGCAGCGTTGAAACTCAGGGGGCGCGGGGCGAGCAGTACTTC
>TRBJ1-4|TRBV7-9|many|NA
CASGSPDPNEKLFF
TGTGCCAGCGGCAGCCCAGACCCAAATGAAAAACTGTTTTTT
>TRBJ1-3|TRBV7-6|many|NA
CASSLSGAEAGNTIYF
TGTGCCAGCAGCCTCTCCGGGGCTGAAGCTGGAAACACCATATATTTT
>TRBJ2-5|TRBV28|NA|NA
CASSLLPQETQYF
TGTGCCAGCAGTTTACTGCCTCAAGAGACCCAGTACTTC
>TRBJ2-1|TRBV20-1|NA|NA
CSAPSPAIYNEQFF
TGCAGTGCCCCCAGTCCAGCTATCTACAATGAGCAGTTCTTC
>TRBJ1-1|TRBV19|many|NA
CASSIDSDRMNTEAFF
TGTGCCAGTAGTATAGATTCTGACAGAATGAACACTGAAGCTTTCTTT
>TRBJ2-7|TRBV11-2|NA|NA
CASSPRGFSYEQYF
TGTGCCAGCAGCCCACGGGGATTTTCCTACGAGCAGTACTTC
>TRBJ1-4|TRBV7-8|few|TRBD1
CASRSYGQANEKLFF
TGTGCCAGCCGTTCGTACGGACAGGCGAATGAAAAACTGTTTTTT
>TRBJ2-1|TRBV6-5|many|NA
CASSYSRAGGNEQFF
TGTGCCAGCAGTTACTCTCGGGCAGGGGGGAATGAGCAGTTCTTC
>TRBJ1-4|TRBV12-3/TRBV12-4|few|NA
CASRPGLRDEKLFF
TGTGCCAGCAGACCCGGGCTAAGGGATGAAAAACTGTTTTTT